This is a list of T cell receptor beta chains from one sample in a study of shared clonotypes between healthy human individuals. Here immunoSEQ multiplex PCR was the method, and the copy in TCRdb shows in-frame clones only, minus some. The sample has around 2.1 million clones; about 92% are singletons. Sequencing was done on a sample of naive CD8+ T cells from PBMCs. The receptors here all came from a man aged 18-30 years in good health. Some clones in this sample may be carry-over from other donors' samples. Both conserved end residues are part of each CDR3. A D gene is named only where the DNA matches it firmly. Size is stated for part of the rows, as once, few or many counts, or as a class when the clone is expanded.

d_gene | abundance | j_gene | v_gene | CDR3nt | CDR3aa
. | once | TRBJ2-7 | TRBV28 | TGTGCCAGCAGTTTGTCCAGGGTTTACGAGCAGTACTTC | CASSLSRVYEQYF
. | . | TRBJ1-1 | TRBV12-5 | TGTGCTAGTGGGCCCGGGACCGGTGAAGCTTTCTTT | CASGPGTGEAFF
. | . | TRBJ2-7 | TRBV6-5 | TGTGCCAGCAGACCATCCCAGGGCTCCGAGCAGTACTTC | CASRPSQGSEQYF
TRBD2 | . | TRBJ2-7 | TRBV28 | TGTGCCAGCACCCTCGCATGGGCTAGCGGGAGCCACGAGCAGTACTTC | CASTLAWASGSHEQYF
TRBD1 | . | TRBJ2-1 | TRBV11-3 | TGTGCCAGCAGCTTAGACAGGGACAGCTACCGAGACAATGAGCAGTTCTTC | CASSLDRDSYRDNEQFF
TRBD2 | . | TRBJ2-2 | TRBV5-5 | TGTGCCAGCAGCTGGGGACTAGCGGGAGGTGACACCGGGGAGCTGTTTTTT | CASSWGLAGGDTGELFF
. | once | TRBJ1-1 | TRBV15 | TGTGCCACCAGCAGTGGTGTCAGCACTGAAGCTTTCTTT | CATSSGVSTEAFF
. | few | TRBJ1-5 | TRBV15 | TGTGCCACCGGCGAGGAGACCCATAGCAATCAGCCCCAGCATTTT | CATGEETHSNQPQHF
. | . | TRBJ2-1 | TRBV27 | TGTGCCAGCAGTTTACTACCCCCCGGGAGCTACAATGAGCAGTTCTTC | CASSLLPPGSYNEQFF
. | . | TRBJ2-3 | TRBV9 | TGTGCCAGCAGCCCCACAATGGGGGATACGCAGTATTTT | CASSPTMGDTQYF
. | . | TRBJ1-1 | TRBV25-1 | TGTGCCAGCAGTGAGGGGTATAGTACTGAAGCTTTCTTT | CASSEGYSTEAFF
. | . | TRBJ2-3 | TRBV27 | TGTGCCAGCAGTTTATCGCCTGGGGGCTACACAGATACGCAGTATTTT | CASSLSPGGYTDTQYF
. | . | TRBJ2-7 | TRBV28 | TGTGCCAGCAATCGGGCCAGCACCTACGAGCAGTACTTC | CASNRASTYEQYF
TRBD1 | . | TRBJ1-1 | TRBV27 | TGTGCCAGCAGACCGGACAGGGGGCATCACACTGAAGCTTTCTTT | CASRPDRGHHTEAFF
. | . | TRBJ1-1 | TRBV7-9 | TGTGCCAGCAGCTTTCGGACAGATTTGAACACTGAAGCTTTCTTT | CASSFRTDLNTEAFF
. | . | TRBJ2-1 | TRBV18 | TGTGCCAGCTCACATGACACCTCAGGTGTCAATGAGCAGTTCTTC | CASSHDTSGVNEQFF
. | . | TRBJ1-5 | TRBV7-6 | TGTGCCAGCAGCTTAGAGGTCGGGGATCAGCCCCAGCATTTT | CASSLEVGDQPQHF
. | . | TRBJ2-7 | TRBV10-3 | TGTGCCATCAGGGGGGGACACCCCAGGTCCTACGAGCAGTACTTC | CAIRGGHPRSYEQYF
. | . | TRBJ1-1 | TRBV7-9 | TGTGCCAGCAGCTCCAGGGCAAGAGACACTGAAGCTTTCTTT | CASSSRARDTEAFF
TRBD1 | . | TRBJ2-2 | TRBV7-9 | TGTGCCAGCAGCTTCGGGACAGGACGCCCGAACGGGGAGCTGTTTTTT | CASSFGTGRPNGELFF
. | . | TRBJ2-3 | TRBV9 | TGTGCCAGCAGCCCCCCCACAGATACGCAGTATTTT | CASSPPTDTQYF
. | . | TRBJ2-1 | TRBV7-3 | TGTGCCAGCAGCTTAATAGGTCAAACAGGAGAGCAGTTCTTC | CASSLIGQTGEQFF
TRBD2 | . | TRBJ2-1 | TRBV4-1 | TGCGCCAGCAGCCCGCAGCCAACACTAGCGGGAGGGCGTGAGCAGTTCTTC | CASSPQPTLAGGREQFF
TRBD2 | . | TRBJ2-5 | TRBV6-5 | TGTGCCAGCAGTTACTCTCTAGCGGGGCAAGAGACCCAGTACTTC | CASSYSLAGQETQYF
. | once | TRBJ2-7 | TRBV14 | TGTGCCAGCAGCCCGAGTCGGGGCGAGCAGTACTTC | CASSPSRGEQYF
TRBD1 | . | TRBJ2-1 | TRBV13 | TGTGCCAGCAGCCGAGACAGGGGGGATGAGCAGTTCTTC | CASSRDRGDEQFF
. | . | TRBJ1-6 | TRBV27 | TGTGCCACGGGACTGGGGGGTTCACCCCTCCACTTT | CATGLGGSPLHF
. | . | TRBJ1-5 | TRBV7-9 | TGTGCCAGTGGCGTTGGCAATCAGCCCCAGCATTTT | CASGVGNQPQHF
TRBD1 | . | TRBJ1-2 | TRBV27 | TGTGCCAGCAGTTCCTCGGACAGGGACTATGGCTACACCTTC | CASSSSDRDYGYTF
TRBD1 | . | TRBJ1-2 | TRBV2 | TGTGCCAGCAGGCAGACAGGGGGCGTCTATGGCTACACCTTC | CASRQTGGVYGYTF
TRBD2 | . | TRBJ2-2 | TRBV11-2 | TGTGCCAGCAGCTCACGACTAGCGGGGGAAGACACCGGGGAGCTGTTTTTT | CASSSRLAGEDTGELFF
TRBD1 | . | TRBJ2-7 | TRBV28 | TGTGCCAGCAGTTTACCCTCCCGACAGGGGAATCCCTACGAGCAGTACTTC | CASSLPSRQGNPYEQYF
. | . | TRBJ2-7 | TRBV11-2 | TGTGCCAGCAGCTTTGGTATTATGGTTTCGGGTAGCCTATACGAGCAGTACTTC | CASSFGIMVSGSLYEQYF
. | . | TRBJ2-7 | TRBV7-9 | TGTGCCAGCAGCTTAAGCGCTGGCGAGCAGTACTTC | CASSLSAGEQYF
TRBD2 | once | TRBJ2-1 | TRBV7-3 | TGTGCCAGCAGCTTCTCCCTCAAGCGGGAGCGCTCGAATGAGCAGTTCTTC | CASSFSLKRERSNEQFF
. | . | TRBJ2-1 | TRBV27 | TGTGCCAGCAGATTTAGTCTCGATGAGCAGTTCTTC | CASRFSLDEQFF
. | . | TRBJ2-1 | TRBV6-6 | TGTGCCAGCAGTTACCCGGTTTATGAGCAGTTCTTC | CASSYPVYEQFF
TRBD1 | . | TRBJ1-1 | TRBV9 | TGTGCCAGCAGCGTAGCTGACAGGGTTGCGATGAACACTGAAGCTTTCTTT | CASSVADRVAMNTEAFF
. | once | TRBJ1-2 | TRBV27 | TGTGCCAGCAGTTTTCGGTTTGGGAACTATGGCTACACCTTC | CASSFRFGNYGYTF
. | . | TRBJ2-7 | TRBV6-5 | TGTGCCAGCAGTGTGGACGGCTACGAGCAGTACTTC | CASSVDGYEQYF
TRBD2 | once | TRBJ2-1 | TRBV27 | TGTGCCAGCAGTTTAAGACTAGCGGGAGGTGCTGGGTACAATGAGCAGTTCTTC | CASSLRLAGGAGYNEQFF
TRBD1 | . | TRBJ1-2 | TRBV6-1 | TGTGCCAGCGCGGCTACCGACAGGGAGAGAGCCTACACCTTC | CASAATDRERAYTF
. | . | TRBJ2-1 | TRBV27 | TGTGCCAGCAGTCTCACGGGTCGTCTCTCCTACAATGAGCAGTTCTTC | CASSLTGRLSYNEQFF
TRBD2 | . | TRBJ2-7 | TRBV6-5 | TGTGCCAGCAGTTCCCCTAGCGGGAGAACGTACGAGCAGTACTTC | CASSSPSGRTYEQYF
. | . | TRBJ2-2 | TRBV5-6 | TGTGCCAGCATCTACAGTAACACCGGGGAGCTGTTTTTT | CASIYSNTGELFF
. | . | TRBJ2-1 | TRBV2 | TGTGCCAGCAGGGCCACAGATTTAAATGAGCAGTTCTTC | CASRATDLNEQFF
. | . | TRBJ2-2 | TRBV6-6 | TGTGCCAGCAGTTGGGGACCAACGGCCGGGGAGCTGTTTTTT | CASSWGPTAGELFF
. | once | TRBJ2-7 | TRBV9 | TGTGCCAGCAGCGTAGGAGGGCGGGGCTCCTACGAGCAGTACTTC | CASSVGGRGSYEQYF
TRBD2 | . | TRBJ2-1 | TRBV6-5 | TGTGCCAGCAGCCCCGGGGGGTACGGGCGTGAGCAGTTCTTC | CASSPGGYGREQFF
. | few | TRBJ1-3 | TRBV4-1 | TGCGCCAGCAGCCAAGTTTGGGGGACAACTGGAAACACCATATATTTT | CASSQVWGTTGNTIYF
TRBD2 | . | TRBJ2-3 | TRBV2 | TGTGCCAGACCGGGGACTAGCGGGGGTAACACAGATACGCAGTATTTT | CARPGTSGGNTDTQYF
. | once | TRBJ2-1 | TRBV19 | TGTGCCAGTAGCCAGAATGGCTGGGAGAATGAGCAGTTCTTC | CASSQNGWENEQFF
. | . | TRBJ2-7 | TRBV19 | TGTGCCAGTAGTATACAGGTGGGAGGCGAGCAGTACTTC | CASSIQVGGEQYF
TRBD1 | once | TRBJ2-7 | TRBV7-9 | TGTGCCAGCAGCCGAACGGACAGGGGGCGACCCTACGAGCAGTACTTC | CASSRTDRGRPYEQYF
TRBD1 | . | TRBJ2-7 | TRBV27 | TGTGCCAGCAGTTCCTACGGACAGGGGGCAAACGAGCAGTACTTC | CASSSYGQGANEQYF